This TCR beta chain was profiled in a study of T-cell reconstitution after alpha-beta-depleted transplantation in children. Trimming removed 3 bases from V and 8 bases from J, with 16 bases in between. Germline CDR1 reads LGHDT; CDR2 reads YNNKEL (reference sequence). This CDR3 contains 14 residues. This clonotype has a count of ten or more. Unique molecular identifiers were used to barcode this TCRbeta library. Each CDR3 protein is one row after TCRdb ran MiXCR on the PCR reads. Altogether more than 200,000 distinct CDR3 sequences are present, 9.7% being singletons, with the ten largest covering around 5.1%.

The chain combines TRBV3-1 with TRBJ1-2, with D possibly TRBD1 on 5 matching bases. Sequencing was performed on PBMCs from the stem cell graft donor, taken from the stem cell graft. The receptor was isolated from a human donor who donated a stem cell graft to a child with SCID. The CDR3 sequence is CASSQFRVAQGYTF. The CDR3 DNA reads as TGTGCCAGCAGCCAGTTCAGGGTAGCCCAAGGCTACACCTTC.